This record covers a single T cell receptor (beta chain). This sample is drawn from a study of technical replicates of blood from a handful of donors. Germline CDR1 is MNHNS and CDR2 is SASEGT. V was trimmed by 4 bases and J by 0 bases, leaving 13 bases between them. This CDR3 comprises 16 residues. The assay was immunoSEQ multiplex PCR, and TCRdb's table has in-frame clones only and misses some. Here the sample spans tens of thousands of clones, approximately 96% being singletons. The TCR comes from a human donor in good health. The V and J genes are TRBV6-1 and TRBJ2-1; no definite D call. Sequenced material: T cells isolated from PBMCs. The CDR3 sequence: CASSGTQTGSYNEQFF. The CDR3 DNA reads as TGTGCCAGCAGTGGCACGCAGACTGGCTCCTACAATGAGCAGTTCTTC.